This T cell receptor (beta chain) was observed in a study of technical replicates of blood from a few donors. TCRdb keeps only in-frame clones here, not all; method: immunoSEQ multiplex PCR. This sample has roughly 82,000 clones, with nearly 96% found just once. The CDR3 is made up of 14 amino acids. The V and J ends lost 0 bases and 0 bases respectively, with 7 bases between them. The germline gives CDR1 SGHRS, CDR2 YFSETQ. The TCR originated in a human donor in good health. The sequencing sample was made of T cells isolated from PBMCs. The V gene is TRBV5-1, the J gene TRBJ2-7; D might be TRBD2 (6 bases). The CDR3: CASSLAEGSYEQYF. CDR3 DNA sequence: TGCGCCAGCAGCTTGGCGGAGGGCTCCTACGAGCAGTACTTC.